Here is one T cell receptor beta chain with its context. This specimen comes from a study of blood T cell repertoires in COVID-19. The overall study: Samples came from the United States, Italy and Spain, spanning acute and convalescent COVID-19.

Trimming pared 2 bases from V and 1 base from J, leaving 6 bases between. There are 13 residues in the CDR3. The V gene's germline CDR1 is MNHNY and CDR2 SVGAGI (reference sequence). Study processing details: It was from reference gene primer amplification that nucleated cell counts were estimated. Repertoires were generated with immunoSEQ multiplex PCR, while TCRdb's copy carries only in-frame clones and drops some. V and J calls and clone size come straight from that table; D and trimming were deduced from the DNA. The data contain under 55,000 clones, almost 90% of them singletons. The V gene is TRBV6-6, the J gene TRBJ2-7, with TRBD1 as a possible D gene (5 bases). This TCR was sampled from a human donor in a cohort sampled during active COVID-19. Sequenced material: peripheral blood. The CDR3 nucleotides read TGTGCCAGCAGTTACGGGGCATCCTACGAGCAGTACTTC. Its protein is CASSYGASYEQYF.